This T cell receptor beta chain was sequenced for a study of chemoradiotherapy in HPV16-positive cancers. At the level of the study: Candidate HPV-specific T-cell clones and common TCR motifs came from functional assays in two HPV16-positive patients. Study-wide results and caveats: For HPV16-positive patients, expanding HPV-responsive T cells associated with longer recurrence-free survival. Non-HPV-specific T cells did not expand in tumors during treatment, whereas candidate HPV-specific clones and E7-related motifs did.

This clone has more than one count but fewer than ten. As yet, its antigen is unknown. TCRdb's table, derived via immunoSEQ multiplex PCR, lists solely in-frame clones and lacks some. The sample has 45,000 to 60,000 clones, roughly 90% seen once. CDR1 WNHNN and CDR2 SYGVQD come from the germline V gene (reference sequence). The ends lost 5 bases at V and 8 bases at J; junction bases unmatched: 10. There are 15 residues in the CDR3. The V and J genes are TRBV10-1 and TRBJ2-1, with 9 bases that match TRBD1. Material: blood, obtained from a patient who underwent chemoradiotherapy. The TCR originated in a human donor with HPV-associated anogenital cancer. The CDR3 protein is CASSPGQGNSDEQFF. As DNA, the CDR3 is TGCGCCAGCAGTCCGGGACAGGGAAATAGCGATGAGCAGTTCTTC.